This T cell receptor (beta chain) stems from a study of preoperative IRX-2 immunotherapy in early breast cancer. Trimming took 5 bases from V and 4 from J; bases not matched to a gene: 10. Germline V gene lookup returns CDR1 SGHAT and CDR2 FQNNGV. CDR3 length equals 15 residues. Documented treatment: preoperative locoregional IRX-2 cytokine immunotherapy. This phase Ib study tested locoregional IRX-2 cytokine immunotherapy given before surgery. The table came from immunoSEQ multiplex PCR; TCRdb's copy has only in-frame clones and leaves some out. The table has 55,000 to 70,000 clones, less than 95% seen once.

The chain couples TRBV11-2 to TRBJ1-2; 7 bases agree with TRBD1. Specimen collection occurred from a patient treated with IRX-2 immunotherapy. This TCR came from a human donor with breast cancer. CDR3 loop: CASSPGQRAIYGYTF. DNA of the CDR3: TGTGCCAGCAGCCCGGGACAGAGGGCTATCTATGGCTACACCTTC.